The 25 T cell receptor beta chains below come from one sample, sequenced in a study of blood T cell repertoires in COVID-19. Sequenced by immunoSEQ multiplex PCR; TCRdb stores in-frame clones only, minus some. The repertoire holds 150,000 to 200,000 clones, with approximately 79% as singletons. Sample: peripheral blood. Receptors originate from a woman in her 70s with acute or convalescent COVID-19.

This chain links TRBV5-1 with TRBJ2-5, with D perhaps matching TRBD1 (5 bases). CDR1 and CDR2 (germline): SGHRS, YFSETQ. The CDR3 totals 13 residues. Trimming removed 0 bases from V and 2 bases from J, with 5 bases in between. The CDR3 is CASSLEGQETQYF. The DNA for the CDR3 is TGCGCCAGCAGCTTGGAGGGGCAAGAGACCCAGTACTTC. Together with reference TRBV5-1 and TRBJ2-5, the CDR3 gives the full variable domain: KAGVTQTPRYLIKTRGQQVTLSCSPISGHRSVSWYQQTPGQGLQFLFEYFSETQRNKGNFPGRFSGRQFSNSRSEMNVSTLELGDSALYLCASSLEGQETQYFGPGTRLLVL.

The V gene is TRBV5-5, the J gene TRBJ1-2; 8 nucleotides line up with TRBD1. V trimming: 4 bases; J trimming: 4 bases; junction bases outside the gene matches: 6. The CDR3 sequence is 14 residues long. From germline, CDR1 is SGHKS and CDR2 YYEKEE (reference sequence). The CDR3 sequence: CASSLGQGFYGYTF. CDR3 DNA: TGTGCCAGCAGCCTCGGACAGGGCTTCTATGGCTACACCTTC.

V and J are TRBV3-1 (or the pseudogene TRBV3-2) and TRBJ1-4; D remains ambiguous. The CDR3 runs 14 residues. Germline V lookup: CDR1 LGHDT, CDR2 YNNKEL (reference sequence). The V gene lost 2 bases and the J gene lost 10 bases, with 14 bases spanning the gap. The CDR3 DNA reads TGTGCCAGCAGCCAAATCTCCGGTGCGGGAAAACTGTTTTTT. The encoded protein is CASSQISGAGKLFF.

The chain has TRBV27 and TRBJ1-2; 10 positions agree with TRBD1. Germline CDR1 and CDR2: MNHEY and SMNVEV (reference sequence). The CDR3 loop spans 15 amino acids. With 5 bases clipped from V and 8 bases from J, the junction kept 11 bases outside the gene matches. The DNA of the CDR3 is TGTGCCAGCAGTGCCCGACAGGGGGCCCTTTTCGGCTACACCTTC. Translated, it gives CASSARQGALFGYTF.

V and J are TRBV5-4 and TRBJ1-2; D is perhaps TRBD1 (6 bases). The CDR3 runs 14 residues. Germline V gene sequence: CDR1 SGHNT, CDR2 YYREEE (reference sequence). The germline V and J ends were trimmed by 1 base and 3 bases, with 10 bases remaining between them. The DNA of the CDR3 is TGTGCCAGCAGCTTGCAGGGGAAGGACTATGGCTACACCTTC. Amino acid sequence: CASSLQGKDYGYTF.

The rearrangement links TRBV5-1 to TRBJ2-7, with 8 bases that match TRBD1. Looked up from germline, CDR1 is SGHRS and CDR2 is YFSETQ. Trimming removed 3 bases from V and 2 bases from J; junction bases left unmatched: 16. CDR3 length: 18 residues. In nucleotides, the CDR3 is TGCGCCAGCAGCTACGGGACAGGAGGGGATATTGGAGCCTACGAGCAGTACTTC. Protein sequence: CASSYGTGGDIGAYEQYF. Full variable domain (missing parts from reference TRBV5-1 and TRBJ2-7): KAGVTQTPRYLIKTRGQQVTLSCSPISGHRSVSWYQQTPGQGLQFLFEYFSETQRNKGNFPGRFSGRQFSNSRSEMNVSTLELGDSALYLCASSYGTGGDIGAYEQYFGPGTRLTVT.

The CDR3 sequence: CASLPNSRGNIQYF. CDR3 nucleotide sequence: TGTGCCAGTCTCCCGAACTCTCGGGGGAACATTCAGTACTTC. V is TRBV7-2 and J is TRBJ2-4; maybe TRBD2 (6 bases). The CDR3 runs 14 residues. Trimming removed 9 bases at V and 7 bases at J, with 19 bases between. Per germline, CDR1 SGHTA and CDR2 FQGNSA.

The chain couples TRBV5-5 to TRBJ2-1; 9 bases map to TRBD2. CDR1 is SGHKS, CDR2 YYEKEE, per germline (reference sequence). The CDR3 covers 17 residues. V shed 2 bases and J 9 bases; nucleotides not matched to a gene: 15. CDR3 in amino acids: CASSFDVAGAVRSEQFF. The CDR3 region has the DNA TGTGCCAGCAGCTTCGATGTAGCGGGAGCTGTACGCAGTGAGCAGTTCTTC.

This clone was found a few times. The rearrangement joins TRBV2 to TRBJ2-6; 9 bases are shared with TRBD2. V trimming: 6 bases; J trimming: 0 bases; junction bases outside the gene matches: 0. The CDR3 has 15 residues. Per germline, CDR1 SNHLY and CDR2 FYNNEI. CDR3 residues: CASRLAGSGANVLTF. The DNA for the CDR3 is TGTGCCAGCAGACTAGCGGGCTCTGGGGCCAACGTCCTGACTTTC. The full variable domain, completed using reference TRBV2 and TRBJ2-6, is EPEVTQTPSHQVTQMGQEVILRCVPISNHLYFYWYRQILGQKVEFLVSFYNNEISEKSEIFDDQFSVERPDGSNFTLKIRSTKLEDSAMYFCASRLAGSGANVLTFGAGSRLTVL.

The count of this clone is one. The DNA for the CDR3 is TGTGCCTGGGAAAGGTTGACAGGGGGCGCAAGGAATGGCTACACCTTC. It is translated as CAWERLTGGARNGYTF. The chain has TRBV30 and TRBJ1-2; 10 bases are a match to TRBD1. CDR1 is GTSNPN and CDR2 is SVGIG in the germline V gene (reference sequence). Unmatched junction bases numbered 15, after V lost 5 bases and J lost 6 bases. The CDR3 loop spans 16 amino acids. The full variable domain, completed using reference TRBV30 and TRBJ1-2, is SQTIHQWPATLVQPVGSPLSLECTVEGTSNPNLYWYRQAAGRGLQLLFYSVGIGQISSEVPQNLSASRPQDRQFILSSKKLLLSDSGFYLCAWERLTGGARNGYTFGSGTRLTVV.

The chain is built from TRBV7-8 and TRBJ2-5, with no clear D. The germline V gene encodes CDR1 SGHVS and CDR2 FQNEAQ. The CDR3 totals 14 residues. V lost 1 base and J lost 0, with 6 bases in between. The CDR3 DNA reads TGTGCCAGCAGCTTAGACAGATACCAAGAGACCCAGTACTTC. Its protein is CASSLDRYQETQYF.

Remarks on this clone: The junction does not match germline at one end; this may be a read error. The chain has TRBV2 and TRBJ2-7; D is perhaps TRBD1 (6 bases). Germline CDR1 and CDR2: SNHLY and FYNNEI. The CDR3 runs 14 residues. CDR3 bases: TGTGCCAGCAGCGCGCTAGGGGGAGACACTGGGGAAGATTTC. Protein: CASSALGGDTGEDF.

This clone has more than one count but fewer than ten. The J gene is TRBJ1-3, the V gene TRBV5-1, with 7 bases matching TRBD1. The CDR3 covers 17 residues. J gave up 0 bases and V 0 bases, and 6 bases lay outside the gene matches. Germline V gene data show CDR1 as SGHRS and CDR2 as YFSETQ. The CDR3 coding sequence is TGCGCCAGCAGCTTGGGCGCCGGGACAGCCTCTGGAAACACCATATATTTT. Translating gives CASSLGAGTASGNTIYF.

This chain uses TRBV5-1 with TRBJ1-2; D is unresolved. Deletions cut 4 bases from V and 6 bases from J, with 13 bases between. From germline, CDR1 is SGHRS and CDR2 YFSETQ. The CDR3 has 13 amino acids. CDR3: CASSRDTANGYTF. In nucleotides, the CDR3 is TGCGCCAGCAGCCGCGACACAGCAAATGGCTACACCTTC.

The chain links TRBV5-1 to TRBJ2-1, with 14 bases aligning to TRBD2. Unmatched junction bases numbered 5, after V lost 6 bases and J lost 6 bases. The CDR3 contains 15 residues. CDR1 is SGHRS, CDR2 YFSETQ, per germline. CDR3 nucleotide sequence: TGCGCCAGCATGCTGGGACTAGCGGGAGTCAATGAGCAGTTCTTC. Residues: CASMLGLAGVNEQFF.

The V call is TRBV5-1, the J call TRBJ2-3, with TRBD2 matching over 13 bases. V lost 3 bases, J lost 9 bases, and 4 bases stayed unmatched. CDR1 and CDR2 from the germline V gene are SGHRS and YFSETQ. This CDR3 spans 14 amino acids. The CDR3 sequence is CASSSGLAGDTQYF. CDR3 DNA sequence: TGCGCCAGCAGCTCCGGACTAGCGGGAGACACGCAGTATTTT.

This clone was seen more than once but under ten times. This rearrangement joins TRBV12-3 or TRBV12-4 to TRBJ1-5; D might be TRBD1 (6 bases). This CDR3 contains 13 residues. Deletions cut 5 bases from V and 7 bases from J, with 12 bases between. The CDR3 DNA sequence: TGTGCCAGCAGTACAGGGCCCCTCCAGCCCCAGCATTTT. It codes for CASSTGPLQPQHF.

The chain carries TRBV12-5 and TRBJ2-1, with 9 bases fitting TRBD2. This CDR3 contains 18 residues. CDR1 LGHNT and CDR2 FRNRAP come from the germline V gene. The V and J ends lost 8 bases and 9 bases, in that order; junction bases with no gene match: 23. The CDR3 spells CASTTSFDLSGRWSEQFF. CDR3 DNA sequence: TGTGCTAGTACCACGTCATTCGATCTAAGCGGGAGGTGGAGTGAGCAGTTCTTC.

This chain uses TRBV11-2 with TRBJ2-7; TRBD1 might be the D (5 bases). V lost 5 bases, J lost 9 bases, and 17 bases lay in between. CDR3 length: 13 residues. The germline V gene has CDR1 SGHAT and CDR2 FQNNGV. CDR3 DNA: TGTGCCAGCAGCGTTGCACGACAGTTAACGCAGTACTTC. Its protein is CASSVARQLTQYF.

The rearrangement joins TRBV24-1 to TRBJ2-2; D perhaps matches TRBD1 (6 bases). Looked up from germline, CDR1 is KGHDR and CDR2 is SFDVKD. The CDR3 runs 13 residues. V was shortened by 12 bases and J by 6 bases, with 16 bases between the two germline ends. The chain's CDR3 is CASRGEGAGELFF. DNA of the CDR3: TGTGCCTCTCGTGGAGAGGGGGCCGGGGAGCTGTTTTTT.

This clone was seen once. This chain links TRBV10-1 with TRBJ2-1; 14 nucleotides agree with TRBD2. The J segment lost 9 bases and the V segment lost 6 bases, leaving 7 bases of the junction unmatched. The CDR3 sequence is 15 residues long. Germline lookup yields CDR1 WNHNN and CDR2 SYGVQD (reference sequence). This CDR3 reads CASSLGTSGSGEQFF. The CDR3 DNA reads as TGCGCCAGCAGCCTTGGGACTAGCGGGAGTGGTGAGCAGTTCTTC.

The V gene is TRBV25-1, the J gene TRBJ1-2, with 7 bases lining up with TRBD1. The germline gives CDR1 MGHDK, CDR2 SYGVNS. The ends lost 4 bases at V and 8 bases at J; junction bases unmatched: 7. The CDR3 totals 13 residues. The CDR3 region is CASSGDRVRGYTF. For the CDR3, the DNA is TGTGCCAGCAGTGGTGACAGGGTGAGAGGCTACACCTTC.

The chain joins TRBV5-1 to TRBJ2-1; 9 bases map to TRBD2. This CDR3 is 16 amino acids long. Germline V gives CDR1 SGHRS, CDR2 YFSETQ. V was pared by 3 bases and J by 7 bases, with 11 bases of the junction left unmatched. CDR3 amino acids: CASSSPLAGAGNEQFF. DNA for the CDR3: TGCGCCAGCAGCTCTCCCTTAGCGGGAGCAGGGAATGAGCAGTTCTTC.

This chain joins TRBV12-5 and TRBJ2-2; 9 bases agree with TRBD1. V shed 5 bases, J shed 7 bases, and the junction held 8 bases outside the gene matches. The germline gives CDR1 LGHNT, CDR2 FRNRAP. There are 15 residues in the CDR3. CDR3 loop: CASGPGTGTNGELFF. Written as DNA, the CDR3 is TGTGCTAGTGGTCCTGGGACAGGGACGAACGGGGAGCTGTTTTTT.

As to this clone: Germline is not matched at one junction end, which may reflect a read error. The rearrangement joins TRBV10-2 to TRBJ2-7; 11 bases match TRBD2. CDR3 length: 14 residues. CDR1 and CDR2 (germline): WSHSY, SAAADI. CDR3 residues: CASTETSGIYEQYF. The CDR3 region has the DNA TGCGCCAGCACTGAGACTAGCGGGATCTACGAGCAGTACTTC.